A selection of T cell receptor beta chains follows, all from one sample in a study of immune reconstitution after stem cell transplant in scleroderma. MiXCR, run by TCRdb on the RT-PCR reads, gives a single entry per CDR3 protein. Here the sample spans around 5,600 distinct CDR3 sequences, less than 10% being singletons. Sample collection was performed before or after autologous hematopoietic stem cell transplantation (not recorded which). The receptor source for this set is a male donor with systemic sclerosis. The CDR3 runs from the conserved cysteine through the conserved F or W. The D gene is left open where the match is weak. Clone size appears in some rows only: once, few, many, or a class for an expanded clone.

NA | TRBJ1-2 | medium-sized | TRBV20-1 | 15 | TGCAGTGCTAGAGAGGTTGAGGGCGCTCACTATGGCTACACCTTC | CSAREVEGAHYGYTF
TRBD2 | TRBJ2-2 | few | TRBV5-1 | 18 | TGCGCCAGCAGCTTGGATTTTGTTCTAGCGGGCCTAACCGGGGAGCTGTTTTTT | CASSLDFVLAGLTGELFF
TRBD1 | TRBJ2-7 | few | TRBV5-1 | 15 | TGCGCCAGCAGCTTGGGGGACAGTGGATATGACGAGCAGTACTTC | CASSLGDSGYDEQYF
TRBD1 | TRBJ2-3 | NA | TRBV7-3 | 14 | TGTGCCAGCAGCACTGGACAGGGGTCAGATACGCAGTATTTT | CASSTGQGSDTQYF
NA | TRBJ2-3 | few | TRBV3-1 | 14 | TGTGCCAGCAGCGGGGAAGGGGCCGGAGATACGCAGTATTTT | CASSGEGAGDTQYF
NA | TRBJ2-7 | medium-sized | TRBV6-5 | 13 | TGTGCCAGCAGTTTCCACGTAGGGTACGAGCAGTACTTC | CASSFHVGYEQYF
TRBD1 | TRBJ2-6 | NA | TRBV29-1 | 18 | TGCAGCGTAGTCGTGGTGGGACAGGGGCCATCTGGGGCCAACGTCCTGACTTTC | CSVVVVGQGPSGANVLTF
TRBD1 | TRBJ1-1 | NA | TRBV5-1 | 14 | TGCGCCAGCAGCTTGGGACAGGGGGCATTTGAAGCTTTCTTT | CASSLGQGAFEAFF
NA | TRBJ1-3 | NA | TRBV18 | 17 | TGTGCCAGCTCACCGACCAACAAGGCCCACTCTGGAAACACCATATATTTT | CASSPTNKAHSGNTIYF
NA | TRBJ2-5 | NA | TRBV18 | 15 | TGTGCCAGCTATAGGAGGAGCGGGTCGCAAGAGACCCAGTACTTC | CASYRRSGSQETQYF
NA | TRBJ2-3 | NA | TRBV7-2 | 15 | TGTGCCAGCAGCAAGTCGACAGCGAGCACAGATACGCAGTATTTT | CASSKSTASTDTQYF
NA | TRBJ2-7 | NA | TRBV20-1 | 17 | TGCAGTGCTAGAGATTGGGACGGGGGCTTGAGCACCTACGAGCAGTACTTC | CSARDWDGGLSTYEQYF
NA | TRBJ2-5 | few | TRBV7-9 | 15 | TGTGCCAGCAGCTTAGGCCAGGGACCCCAAGAGACCCAGTACTTC | CASSLGQGPQETQYF
TRBD2 | TRBJ2-7 | few | TRBV11-2 | 14 | TGTGCCAGCAGCTTAGCGGGGGGGCTTCACGAGCAGTACTTC | CASSLAGGLHEQYF
NA | TRBJ2-3 | medium-sized | TRBV7-9 | 14 | TGTGCCAGCAAATTGGGGGGTAGCACAGATACGCAGTATTTT | CASKLGGSTDTQYF
NA | TRBJ2-5 | medium-sized | TRBV5-1 | 15 | TGCGCCAGCAGCCCCTGGGGGGGCAGGGAAGAGACCCAGTACTTC | CASSPWGGREETQYF
NA | TRBJ2-7 | medium-sized | TRBV5-6 | 14 | TGTGCCAGCAGCGACCAGGTCGGCATTGTGGAGCAGTACTTC | CASSDQVGIVEQYF
NA | TRBJ2-3 | medium-sized | TRBV20-1 | 16 | TGCAGTGCCGAAGAGAGCTACCTGGTGGGGGCAGATACGCAGTATTTT | CSAEESYLVGADTQYF
TRBD1 | TRBJ2-2 | few | TRBV5-5 | 17 | TGTGCCAGCAGCAGCTACCGGACAGGGGCCAACACCGGGGAGCTGTTTTTT | CASSSYRTGANTGELFF
TRBD2 | TRBJ2-7 | few | TRBV20-1 | 13 | TGCAGTGCTAGATTAGCGGGAGCCCAGGGGCAGTACTTC | CSARLAGAQGQYF
NA | TRBJ1-1 | medium-sized | TRBV11-3 | 13 | TGTGCCAGCAGCAAAGGGACGGACACTGAAGCTTTCTTT | CASSKGTDTEAFF
NA | TRBJ1-1 | NA | TRBV20-1 | 13 | TGCAGTGCCTGGAGGGGGTATGGCACTGAAGCTTTCTTT | CSAWRGYGTEAFF
NA | TRBJ1-2 | NA | TRBV10-3 | 15 | TGTGCCATCAGTGAGTTGGAGGGGGAAGGCTATGGCTACACCTTC | CAISELEGEGYGYTF
NA | TRBJ2-7 | medium-sized | TRBV6-1 | 14 | TGTGCCAGCAGTGCGGCGGGTCCCTCCTACGAGCAGTACTTC | CASSAAGPSYEQYF
TRBD2 | TRBJ2-3 | NA | TRBV5-1 | 15 | TGCGCCAGCAGCTTGGGAGCGGGGGCCGCAGATACGCAGTATTTT | CASSLGAGAADTQYF
TRBD1 | TRBJ1-6 | medium-sized | TRBV5-1 | 14 | TGCGCCAGCAGCCCCGGGACAGGGAATTCACCCCTCCACTTT | CASSPGTGNSPLHF
NA | TRBJ2-7 | few | TRBV7-2 | 14 | TGTGCCAGCAGCCAGCGGAGGGGAAGCCACGAGCAGTACTTC | CASSQRRGSHEQYF
TRBD1 | TRBJ1-2 | medium-sized | TRBV20-1 | 16 | TGCAGTGCTAGAGCTCCCCACCCCGGGACAGGGTATGGCTACACCTTC | CSARAPHPGTGYGYTF
NA | TRBJ2-7 | NA | TRBV5-1 | 13 | TGCGCCAGCACGGCAGTTCCAACGGGCGAGCAGTACTTC | CASTAVPTGEQYF
NA | TRBJ2-4 | few | TRBV12-3/TRBV12-4 | 12 | TGTGCCAGCAGCCCGAGGATAAACATTCAGTACTTC | CASSPRINIQYF
NA | TRBJ1-1 | medium-sized | TRBV29-1 | 11 | TGCAGCGTTGCCAGGGTAGGGGTCGCTTTCTTT | CSVARVGVAFF
NA | TRBJ2-3 | medium-sized | TRBV28 | 16 | TGTGCCAGCACCCAAAGAAGGGAGGGGGCAACAGATACGCAGTATTTT | CASTQRREGATDTQYF
NA | TRBJ1-3 | medium-sized | TRBV14 | 18 | TGTGCCAGCAGCCAACCGACGTGGGGGCTCCTCTCTGGAAACACCATATATTTT | CASSQPTWGLLSGNTIYF
TRBD2 | TRBJ2-1 | NA | TRBV20-1 | 13 | TGCAGTCCGGGACTAGCGGGGCTCGGTGAGCAGTTCTTC | CSPGLAGLGEQFF
NA | TRBJ2-2 | medium-sized | TRBV6-1 | 14 | TGTGCCAGCCCCCGGACCACGGACACCGGGGAGCTGTTTTTT | CASPRTTDTGELFF
NA | TRBJ1-3 | NA | TRBV18 | 15 | TGTGCCAGCTCACCGGCCCGGACCCCTGGAAACACCATATATTTT | CASSPARTPGNTIYF
NA | TRBJ2-5 | few | TRBV3-1 | 14 | TGTGCCAGCAGCCCCGTTGGGGCCCGGGAGACCCAGTACTTC | CASSPVGARETQYF
NA | TRBJ1-5 | few | TRBV11-2 | 13 | TGTGCCAGCAGCTTAGCAGATAATCAGCCCCAGCATTTT | CASSLADNQPQHF
NA | TRBJ2-6 | NA | TRBV18 | 16 | TGTGCCAGCTCACCAATAGCCCCCTCTGGGGCCAACGTCCTGACTTTC | CASSPIAPSGANVLTF
TRBD2 | TRBJ2-1 | few | TRBV5-6 | 16 | TGTGCCAGCAGCCGACTAGCGTCCTACTCCTACAATGAGCAGTTCTTC | CASSRLASYSYNEQFF
TRBD1 | TRBJ2-1 | medium-sized | TRBV7-3 | 16 | TGTGCCAGCAGCTTAGAGACAGGGGCTCCCAATAATGAGCAGTTCTTC | CASSLETGAPNNEQFF
NA | TRBJ2-2 | NA | TRBV7-9 | 17 | TGTGCCAGCAGCTTAGCAACCGGGACCGCGAACACCGGGGAGCTGTTTTTT | CASSLATGTANTGELFF
NA | TRBJ1-5 | NA | TRBV5-6 | 14 | TGTGCCAGCAGCTTGGGACGGAACAATCAGCCCCAGCATTTT | CASSLGRNNQPQHF
TRBD2 | TRBJ2-7 | medium-sized | TRBV6-5 | 16 | TGTGCCAGCAGTTACTTAGCGGGAATGGGTACCTACGAGCAGTACTTC | CASSYLAGMGTYEQYF